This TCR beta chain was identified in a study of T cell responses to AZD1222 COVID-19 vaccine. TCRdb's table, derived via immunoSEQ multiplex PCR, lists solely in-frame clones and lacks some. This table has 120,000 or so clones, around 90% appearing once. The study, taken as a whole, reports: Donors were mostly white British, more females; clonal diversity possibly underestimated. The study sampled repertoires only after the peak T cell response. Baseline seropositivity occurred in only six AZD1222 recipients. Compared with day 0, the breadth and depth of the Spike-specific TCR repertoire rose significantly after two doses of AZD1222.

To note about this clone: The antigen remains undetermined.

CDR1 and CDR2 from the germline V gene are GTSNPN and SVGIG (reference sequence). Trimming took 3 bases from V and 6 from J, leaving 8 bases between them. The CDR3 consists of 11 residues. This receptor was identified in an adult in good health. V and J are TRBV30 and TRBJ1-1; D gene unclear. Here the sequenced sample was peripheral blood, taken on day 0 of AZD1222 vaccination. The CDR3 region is CAWSAVSEAFF. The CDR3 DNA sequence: TGTGCCTGGAGCGCAGTCTCTGAAGCTTTCTTT. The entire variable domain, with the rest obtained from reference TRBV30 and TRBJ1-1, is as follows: SQTIHQWPATLVQPVGSPLSLECTVEGTSNPNLYWYRQAAGRGLQLLFYSVGIGQISSEVPQNLSASRPQDRQFILSSKKLLLSDSGFYLCAWSAVSEAFFGQGTRLTVV.